This is a list of T cell receptor beta chains from one sample in a study of blood T cell repertoires in COVID-19. Assay used: immunoSEQ multiplex PCR; TCRdb lists only in-frame clones, some missing. The sample contains approximately 270,000 clones, more than 75% of which appear only once. The sample was PBMCs or T cells enriched from blood (not recorded which). All receptors derive from a man aged 40-55 years who had recovered from COVID-19. Both conserved end residues are part of each CDR3. D genes are given only for firm matches. Size values are once, few and many counts, or a class for expanded clones, and some rows have none.

NA TRBJ2-6 TRBD1 TRBV19 TGTGCCAGTAGTATCGGGACAGCCCCACGAGGGGCCAACGTCCTGACTTTC CASSIGTAPRGANVLTF
NA TRBJ1-3 TRBD1 TRBV18 TGTGCCAGCTCAATCGGGACAGGGGATTACTCTGGAAACACCATATATTTT CASSIGTGDYSGNTIYF
NA TRBJ2-3 TRBD2 TRBV6-4 TGTGCCAGCAGAAGGACTAGCGGGAATACAGATACGCAGTATTTT CASRRTSGNTDTQYF
NA TRBJ2-1 NA TRBV15 TGTGCCACCAGCAGCGAACTCTTTGAAGCTCTGTCGTACAATGAGCAGTTCTTC CATSSELFEALSYNEQFF
NA TRBJ2-7 NA TRBV19 TGTGCCAGTAGTGAGAGAGCAGGGGTCTCGCCCTACGAGCAGTACTTC CASSERAGVSPYEQYF
once TRBJ2-1 TRBD2 TRBV9 TGTGCCAGCAGCGTAGACCCCTTGCAGCGGGATAGCAATGAGCAGTTCTTC CASSVDPLQRDSNEQFF
NA TRBJ2-7 NA TRBV6-5 TGTGCCAGCAGTTACTCGACGGCGGTCTCCTACGAGCAGTACTTC CASSYSTAVSYEQYF
NA TRBJ2-4 NA TRBV20-1 TGCAGTGCTAGTCTACCAGGGCTTGACAAAAACATTCAGTACTTC CSASLPGLDKNIQYF
NA TRBJ1-6 NA TRBV30 TGTGCCTGGAGTAGATCGGGTCTCTATAATTCACCCCTCCACTTT CAWSRSGLYNSPLHF
NA TRBJ2-4 TRBD2 TRBV7-2 TGTGCCAGCAGCCCACGACTAGCCCTAACAAACATTCAGTACTTC CASSPRLALTNIQYF
NA TRBJ1-4 TRBD1 TRBV30 TGTGCCTGCCGGCGGACAGGTCGCGATGAAAAACTGTTTTTT CACRRTGRDEKLFF
NA TRBJ2-5 TRBD2 TRBV7-9 TGTGCCAGCAGCTTAGTTATTAGCGGGAGGCTTGGAGAGACCCAGTACTTC CASSLVISGRLGETQYF
NA TRBJ1-4 TRBD1 TRBV5-5 TGTGCCAGCAGCTGGACCGGGACAGGGGAAAAACTGTTTTTT CASSWTGTGEKLFF
few TRBJ2-7 NA TRBV19 TGTGCCAGTGGGCGTTTCGGCTTCGACGAGCAGTACTTC CASGRFGFDEQYF
NA TRBJ1-1 NA TRBV30 TGTGCCTGGAGTGTACTTACGGTTGCGGAGAGGGCTTTCTTT CAWSVLTVAERAFF
NA TRBJ1-3 NA TRBV12-3/TRBV12-4 TGTGCACGGGGGTCTGGAAACACCATATATTTT CARGSGNTIYF
NA TRBJ2-5 NA TRBV7-7 TGTGCTAGCAGCCTAAGTCGACAAGAGACCCAGTACTTC CASSLSRQETQYF
NA TRBJ1-6 NA TRBV11-1 TGTGTCAGCAGCCCACGGGGTAACAATTCACCCCTCCACTTT CVSSPRGNNSPLHF
NA TRBJ2-4 TRBD2 TRBV7-2 TGTGCCAGCAGCCCCAGCCAGCGGGGGGGGATCGCCAAAAACATTCAGTACTTC CASSPSQRGGIAKNIQYF
NA TRBJ1-5 NA TRBV7-2 TGTGCCAGCAGCTTAGGAGGACTCAATCAGCCCCAGCATTTT CASSLGGLNQPQHF
NA TRBJ1-5 TRBD1 TRBV7-9 TGTGCCAGCAGCTTAGCGGACAGGGTAGGGAATCAGCCCCAGCATTTT CASSLADRVGNQPQHF
NA TRBJ1-1 NA TRBV30 TGTGCCTGGAGCCCTCGACTCTCGGGGGGCACTGAAGCTTTCTTT CAWSPRLSGGTEAFF
NA TRBJ1-2 NA TRBV3-1/TRBV3-2 TGTGCCAGCAGCCACTCCGACGAATTTCGGAGTGGCTACACCTTC CASSHSDEFRSGYTF
few TRBJ2-3 TRBD2 TRBV5-6 TGTGCCAGCAGTATCCTTAGCGGGTGGTCTAGCACAGATACGCAGTATTTT CASSILSGWSSTDTQYF
NA TRBJ2-3 TRBD2 TRBV19 TGTGCCAGTAGCATTAGCGGGGGGCCCCTCTCAAGCACAGATACGCAGTATTTT CASSISGGPLSSTDTQYF
NA TRBJ2-3 TRBD2 TRBV7-2 TGTGCCAGCAGACTACAGACTAGCGGGACTTATACGCAGTATTTT CASRLQTSGTYTQYF
NA TRBJ1-5 NA TRBV7-2 TGTGCCACTCAGGGGATGGGCAATCAGCCCCAGCATTTT CATQGMGNQPQHF
NA TRBJ2-7 TRBD1 TRBV5-1 TGCGCCAGCAGCTTGGATGGGACAGGGGGCCGGGAGCAGTACTTC CASSLDGTGGREQYF
NA TRBJ1-4 TRBD1 TRBV23-1 TGCGCCAGCAGCCTTTTTCGGGACAGGGAATATGAAAAACTGTTTTTT CASSLFRDREYEKLFF
NA TRBJ1-6 TRBD1 TRBV12-5 TGTGCTAGTGTCGAACAGGGGGCGTCCTATAATTCACCCCTCCACTTT CASVEQGASYNSPLHF
NA TRBJ2-1 NA TRBV15 TGTGCCACCAGCACAACCGGGATCAGCTCCTACAATGAGCAGTTCTTC CATSTTGISSYNEQFF
few TRBJ2-2 NA TRBV10-3 TGTGCCATCAGTGAGTCCGGCGGGGATGGAACCGGGGAGCTGTTTTTT CAISESGGDGTGELFF
NA TRBJ1-2 NA TRBV7-2 TGTGCCAGCAGCTCCTGGGGGGGAGCGGACTATGGCTACACCTTC CASSSWGGADYGYTF
NA TRBJ2-1 NA TRBV5-1 TGCGCCAGCAGCCCCCGGGGAGCGGAAGATACTTACAATGAGCAGTTCTTC CASSPRGAEDTYNEQFF
NA TRBJ1-6 TRBD1 TRBV11-2 TGTGCCAGCAGCTTAGATTCCCAGGGGGCCAATTCACCCCTCCACTTT CASSLDSQGANSPLHF
NA TRBJ2-1 TRBD2 TRBV7-2 TGTGCCAGCAGCCTCTATGCGGGGGGTTACAATGAGCAGTTCTTC CASSLYAGGYNEQFF
NA TRBJ2-1 NA TRBV24-1 TGTGCCACCAGTGATTCCCGGGACTTTTACAATGAGCAGTTCTTC CATSDSRDFYNEQFF
NA TRBJ1-1 TRBD1 TRBV7-9 TGTGCCAGCAGCCCGGGACAGGGAGTTGAAGCTTTCTTT CASSPGQGVEAFF
NA TRBJ1-2 NA TRBV3-1/TRBV3-2 TGTGCCAGCAGCCAAGGATGGAGGGGTGGCTACACCTTC CASSQGWRGGYTF
NA TRBJ1-1 NA TRBV12-3/TRBV12-4 TGTGCCAGCAGTTTAGCGGGGGAGGGAGCAGCTTTCTTT CASSLAGEGAAFF
NA TRBJ1-1 NA TRBV29-1 TGCAGCGTTGAAGATGGGCTGAACACTGAAGCTTTCTTT CSVEDGLNTEAFF
NA TRBJ2-1 NA TRBV7-7 TGTGCTAGCAGCTTTGATTACAACGGGGGTGACAATGAGCAGTTCTTC CASSFDYNGGDNEQFF
NA TRBJ2-3 TRBD2 TRBV9 TGTGCCAGCAGCTATCAGGCGGGGGGGCCTGCAGATACGCAGTATTTT CASSYQAGGPADTQYF
NA TRBJ2-5 TRBD2 TRBV2 TGTGCCAGCATCGGGACTAGCGGGGGGTACCAAGAGACCCAGTACTTC CASIGTSGGYQETQYF
NA TRBJ1-1 NA TRBV28 TGTGCCAGCAGAAACCCGGGACACCTGAACACTGAAGCTTTCTTT CASRNPGHLNTEAFF